This T cell receptor beta chain was identified during a study of CD8 T cells in Susac syndrome. Findings of the study overall: The study's TCR sequencing and HLA analysis covered a relatively small number of individuals, and the study acknowledged this.

Sequencing of TCR beta was performed on blood CD8+ T cells and on blood CD4+ T cells. The TEMRA cells underwent FACS enrichment, while the CD8+ and CD4+ T cells underwent negative isolation. As regards this clonotype: Its antigen remains unidentified.

An input of about 0.5 to 1 ug of RNA was subjected to reverse transcription using random hexamers. An immunoSEQ multiplex PCR generated amplified TCR beta CDR3 products spanning 54 Vbeta and 13 Jbeta. TCRdb redid the calling of the immunoSEQ multiplex PCR reads with MiXCR, one entry per CDR3 protein. The sample has around 130,000 distinct CDR3 sequences; approximately 89% are singletons. Germline loops: CDR1 MDHEN, CDR2 SYDVKM. The CDR3 has 13 residues. J lost 7 bases, V lost 9 bases, and 7 bases had no gene match. The receptor's source is a human donor with multiple sclerosis. Sequences were obtained from CD8+ T cells from PBMCs. The V gene is TRBV28, the J gene TRBJ2-7, with 12 bases aligning to TRBD2. The CDR3 here is CASRLAGVWEQYF. The CDR3 nucleotides read TGTGCCAGTAGACTAGCGGGAGTTTGGGAGCAGTACTTC.